Presented here are 21 T cell receptor beta chains from one specimen sequenced in a study of blood T cell repertoires in COVID-19. Some clones are missing from TCRdb's copy, which holds only in-frame ones; the method was immunoSEQ multiplex PCR. The data hold about 200,000 clones, with around 81% observed a single time. Sequencing was performed on PBMCs or T cells enriched from blood (not recorded which). Source of these receptors: a woman between 40 and 50 years old with acute COVID-19.

For this clone: The same CDR3 also results from other DNA sequences found in this sample. This sequence joins TRBV11-3 and TRBJ2-7; tentative D call: TRBD2 (5 bases). CDR3 length: 13 residues. Germline loops: CDR1 SGHNT, CDR2 YENEEA. Trimming took off 5 bases at V and 0 bases at J, with 8 bases between the two ends. The DNA for the CDR3 is TGTGCCAGCAGCCGGACTGTCTCCTACGAGCAGTACTTC. It codes for CASSRTVSYEQYF.

J is TRBJ1-6 and V is TRBV2; the D is unclear. The germline V gene has CDR1 SNHLY and CDR2 FYNNEI. This CDR3 spans 15 amino acids. V dropped 5 bases and J dropped 5 bases, with 13 bases sitting between them. The CDR3: CASSTSRGNNSPLHF. CDR3 sequence (DNA): TGTGCCAGCAGTACTAGTAGAGGGAATAATTCACCCCTCCACTTT.

This rearrangement joins TRBV5-8 to TRBJ2-7, with 8 bases aligning to TRBD1. The J segment lost 5 bases and the V segment lost 3 bases, leaving 7 bases of the junction unmatched. Germline loops: CDR1 SGHTS, CDR2 YDEGEE. This CDR3 has 14 residues. Written as DNA, the CDR3 is TGTGCCAGCAGCTCAAGACAGGGGTTGAACGAGCAGTACTTC. Translated: CASSSRQGLNEQYF.

This clone has just a few counts. The chain employs TRBV5-1 and TRBJ1-6; 7 positions agree with TRBD1. Trimming at V came to 4 bases and at J to 7 bases, leaving 11 bases not matched to a gene. This CDR3 has 16 amino acids. Germline lookup yields CDR1 SGHRS and CDR2 YFSETQ. CDR3 residues: CASSAYRQGVNSPLHF. In DNA, the CDR3 is TGCGCCAGCAGCGCTTACCGACAGGGAGTAAATTCACCCCTCCACTTT.

The CDR3 nucleotides read TGTGCCAGCAGCTTCAGGGGTCATTACGAGCAGTACTTC. This encodes CASSFRGHYEQYF. V is TRBV5-8 and J is TRBJ2-7, with a tentative D call TRBD1 (6 bases). Germline CDR1 and CDR2: SGHTS and YDEGEE. The CDR3 sequence is 13 residues long. V dropped 2 bases and J dropped 4 bases, with 10 bases sitting between them.

The chain uses TRBV10-2 and TRBJ2-2, with 9 bases fitting TRBD1. Germline loops: CDR1 WSHSY, CDR2 SAAADI. With V trimmed by 3 bases and J by 4 bases, 6 bases remained unmatched. CDR3 length: 16 residues. The chain's CDR3 is CASSDPGTGRTGELFF. CDR3 nucleotides: TGCGCCAGCAGTGACCCGGGGACAGGGCGCACCGGGGAGCTGTTTTTT.

The chain carries TRBV7-8 and TRBJ2-7; D is ambiguous. CDR1 and CDR2 (germline): SGHVS, FQNEAQ. CDR3 length: 15 residues. V shed 5 bases and J shed 0 bases, with 14 bases lying between them. The CDR3 sequence: CASSQALTVSYEQYF. The DNA for the CDR3 is TGTGCCAGCAGCCAAGCTTTAACAGTCTCCTACGAGCAGTACTTC.

In its sample, this clone was seen once. The V gene is TRBV25-1, the J gene TRBJ2-6; 8 bases map to TRBD1. CDR1 and CDR2 from the germline V gene are MGHDK and SYGVNS. This CDR3 has 15 amino acids. V dropped 3 bases and J dropped 8; count of bases not matched to a gene: 6. The CDR3 bases are TGTGCCAGCAGTGACCAGAGACAGGGGTCCAACGTCCTGACTTTC. Translated: CASSDQRQGSNVLTF. The whole variable domain, filled in from reference TRBV25-1 and TRBJ2-6, reads EADIYQTPRYLVIGTGKKITLECSQTMGHDKMYWYQQDPGMELHLIHYSYGVNSTEKGDLSSESTVSRIRTEHFPLTLESARPSHTSQYLCASSDQRQGSNVLTFGAGSRLTVL.

The V call is TRBV28, the J call TRBJ2-7; TRBD1 matches 12 bases. This CDR3 has 16 amino acids. V shed 4 bases, J shed 7 bases, and the junction held 11 bases outside the gene matches. Germline values: CDR1 MDHEN, CDR2 SYDVKM. The CDR3 loop is CASSSPPGQGAREQYF. The CDR3 coding sequence is TGTGCCAGCAGTTCCCCCCCGGGACAGGGGGCGAGAGAGCAGTACTTC.

The chain uses TRBV2 and TRBJ2-7, with TRBD1 identical over 7 bases. This CDR3 contains 12 residues. V gave up 10 bases and J gave up 2 bases; unmatched junction bases: 5. Germline V gene data show CDR1 as SNHLY and CDR2 as FYNNEI. CDR3 coding DNA: TGTGCCACCAAGGGACAGCCCTACGAGCAGTACTTC. Encoded protein: CATKGQPYEQYF.

This clone was picked up one time. The chain joins TRBV6-5 to TRBJ1-2, with 10 bases aligning to TRBD1. The germline gives CDR1 MNHEY, CDR2 SVGAGI. V gave up 6 bases and J gave up 4 bases; unmatched junction bases: 8. The CDR3 spans 15 residues. The CDR3 DNA reads as TGTGCCAGCAGCAAACCGGGACAGGGGCCCTATGGCTACACCTTC. This codes for CASSKPGQGPYGYTF.

Here the CDR3 DNA reads TGCGCCAGCAAACCAGCCCAACAGGGCCACACAGATACGCAGTATTTT. This sequence encodes CASKPAQQGHTDTQYF. The J gene is TRBJ2-3, the V gene TRBV4-1, with D perhaps matching TRBD1 (6 bases). The CDR3 has 16 residues. CDR1 is MGHRA, CDR2 YSYEKL, per germline. V gave up 7 bases and J gave up 2 bases, with 19 bases separating them.

The chain links TRBV13 to TRBJ2-1; D is possibly TRBD1 (6 bases). V lost 0 bases to trimming and J lost 0 bases, with 6 bases between them. The CDR3 spans 15 residues. Germline CDR1 and CDR2: PRHDT and FYEKMQ (reference sequence). Written as DNA, the CDR3 is TGTGCCAGCAGCTTAGGGGACAGCTCCTACAATGAGCAGTTCTTC. As protein: CASSLGDSSYNEQFF. Looking up the rest from reference TRBV13 and TRBJ2-1 gives the full variable domain: AAGVIQSPRHLIKEKRETATLKCYPIPRHDTVYWYQQGPGQDPQFLISFYEKMQSDKGSIPDRFSAQQFSDYHSELNMSSLELGDSALYFCASSLGDSSYNEQFFGPGTRLTVL.

The chain links TRBV5-1 to TRBJ1-5; weak D call: TRBD1 (6 bases). The germline CDR1 and CDR2 sequences are SGHRS and YFSETQ. This CDR3 has 17 residues. The V gene lost 4 bases and the J gene lost 3 bases, with 20 bases spanning the gap. Here the CDR3 reads CASSMRTGYPSNQPQHF. The CDR3 bases are TGCGCCAGCAGCATGCGTACAGGGTATCCCTCCAATCAGCCCCAGCATTTT.

V gene TRBV6-5 combines with J gene TRBJ1-1, with D hard to call. The CDR3 is made up of 14 amino acids. With 0 bases removed from V and 11 bases from J, the gap between germline ends came to 16 bases. CDR1 is MNHEY and CDR2 is SVGAGI in the germline V gene. CDR3 DNA: TGTGCCAGCAGTTACTCCAGGAACGTGGGTCGTGCTTTCTTT. Its translation: CASSYSRNVGRAFF.

The chain carries TRBV9 and TRBJ2-3, with TRBD2 as a possible D gene (5 bases). The CDR3 is made up of 14 amino acids. With 0 bases removed from V and 5 bases from J, the gap between germline ends came to 10 bases. From germline, CDR1 is SGDLS and CDR2 YYNGEE. This chain's CDR3 is CASSVATGGDTQYF. The CDR3 DNA sequence: TGTGCCAGCAGCGTAGCTACTGGAGGAGATACGCAGTATTTT.

The V and J genes are TRBV19 and TRBJ1-6; D is uncertain. The length of the CDR3 is 12 residues. Germline V lookup: CDR1 LNHDA, CDR2 SQIVND (reference sequence). V lost 6 bases and J 8 bases, leaving 8 bases between the germline ends. CDR3 protein: CASSNSHSPLHF. DNA for the CDR3: TGTGCCAGTAGCAACAGTCATTCACCCCTCCACTTT.

The chain carries TRBV5-5 and TRBJ1-5; D is ambiguous. The CDR3 spans 16 residues. CDR1 SGHKS and CDR2 YYEKEE come from the germline V gene (reference sequence). V was trimmed by 4 bases and J by 9 bases, leaving 23 bases between them. CDR3 sequence reads: CASSDSPGPRVSPQHF. CDR3 sequence (DNA): TGTGCCAGCAGCGACTCGCCTGGCCCCCGGGTTTCGCCCCAGCATTTT.

This chain joins TRBV19 and TRBJ1-3; tentative D call: TRBD1 (5 bases). Trimming shortened V by 6 bases and J by 2 bases, and 17 bases separated the two germline ends. Germline lookup yields CDR1 LNHDA and CDR2 SQIVND (reference sequence). The CDR3 contains 16 residues. The CDR3 sequence is CASSIPAAGTGNTIYF. The CDR3 DNA is TGTGCCAGTAGCATCCCCGCGGCAGGGACTGGAAACACCATATATTTT.

This chain joins TRBV9 and TRBJ1-6; no clear D. In germline, CDR1 is SGDLS, CDR2 YYNGEE. Trimming removed 5 bases at V and 14 bases at J, with 14 bases between. The CDR3 length is 12 residues. This CDR3 reads CASSDDFRALHF. CDR3 nucleotide sequence: TGTGCCAGCAGTGACGATTTTCGGGCCCTCCACTTT.

This rearrangement joins TRBV14 to TRBJ2-7; D remains ambiguous. The CDR3 totals 15 residues. The germline V gene has CDR1 SGHDN and CDR2 FVKESK. V lost 1 base and J lost 2, with 12 bases in between. This CDR3 is CASSQVVNSAYEQYF. The CDR3 coding sequence is TGTGCCAGCAGCCAAGTCGTCAACAGTGCCTACGAGCAGTACTTC. Looking up the rest from reference TRBV14 and TRBJ2-7 gives the full variable domain: EAGVTQFPSHSVIEKGQTVTLRCDPISGHDNLYWYRRVMGKEIKFLLHFVKESKQDESGMPNNRFLAERTGGTYSTLKVQPAELEDSGVYFCASSQVVNSAYEQYFGPGTRLTVT.